One sample yielded the 27 T cell receptor beta chains listed below, sequenced in a study of blood T cell repertoires in COVID-19. The protocol was immunoSEQ multiplex PCR, while the TCRdb copy is restricted to in-frame clones and leaves out a portion. The sample includes around 130,000 clones, roughly four fifths of them seen just once. Material for sequencing was PBMCs or T cells enriched from blood (not recorded which). The receptors come from a man aged 40-55 years with acute COVID-19.

The genes are TRBV27 and TRBJ2-7, with a possible D match to TRBD2 (6 bases). V lost 2 bases to trimming and J lost 5 bases, with 10 bases between them. The CDR3 contains 13 residues. Germline CDR1 MNHEY, CDR2 SMNVEV (reference sequence). CDR3 DNA sequence: TGTGCCAGCAGTTTAAAAGGAGGGGACGAGCAGTACTTC. This sequence encodes CASSLKGGDEQYF.

The rearrangement links TRBV7-9 to TRBJ1-2; D gene ambiguous. V shed 1 base and J shed 7 bases, with 10 bases lying between them. The CDR3 runs to 13 residues. Germline lookup yields CDR1 SEHNR and CDR2 FQNEAQ (reference sequence). In DNA form, the CDR3 reads TGTGCCAGCAGCTTAGGATCACAGATTGGCTACACCTTC. Amino acid sequence: CASSLGSQIGYTF.

This rearrangement joins TRBV21-1 to TRBJ1-5; the table's TRBD1 call for D was not verified on the DNA. TRBV21-1 is a documented pseudogene. This CDR3 is built from 21 residues. The CDR3 bases are TGTGCCAGCAGCAAAGATGGGGTAAGAGACAGGGGGCGCCGAGAGGATCAGCCCCAGCATTTT. Translating gives CASSKDGVRDRGRREDQPQHF.

CDR3 residues: CASNLSGASYEQYF. CDR3 nucleotides: TGTGCCAGCAACCTTAGCGGGGCCTCCTACGAGCAGTACTTC. The chain is built from TRBV6-5 and TRBJ2-7; 8 bases match TRBD2. The V and J ends lost 7 bases and 0 bases, in that order; junction bases with no gene match: 5. Germline-derived CDR1 and CDR2 are MNHEY and SVGAGI. CDR3 length: 14 amino acids.

The chain employs TRBV5-6 and TRBJ2-1; 8 bases are shared with TRBD1. Losses at the gene ends were 4 bases for V and 10 bases for J; bases not matched to a gene: 10. The CDR3 is 14 residues long. From germline, CDR1 is SGHDT and CDR2 YYEEEE. The CDR3 region has the DNA TGTGCCAGCAGCGGGGGACAGGAACAAAAGGAGCAGTTCTTC. Its translation is CASSGGQEQKEQFF.

This chain links TRBV7-2 with TRBJ1-6; 10 nucleotides align to TRBD1. CDR1 and CDR2 from the germline V gene are SGHTA and FQGNSA. The length of the CDR3 is 16 residues. V shed 0 bases and J 9 bases; nucleotides not matched to a gene: 5. Here the CDR3 reads CASSLAGTGAVSPLHF. CDR3 in DNA: TGTGCCAGCAGCTTAGCCGGGACAGGGGCCGTTTCACCCCTCCACTTT.

The rearrangement links TRBV3-1 (or the pseudogene TRBV3-2) to TRBJ2-1; D not certain. This CDR3 contains 17 residues. V was clipped by 2 bases and J by 8 bases, with 22 bases between them. In germline, CDR1 is LGHDT, CDR2 YNNKEL (reference sequence). CDR3 DNA sequence: TGTGCCAGCAGCCAATCAGCAACGGCTGGAGAGATATATGAGCAGTTCTTC. Its translation is CASSQSATAGEIYEQFF.

This sequence joins TRBV9 and TRBJ2-3, with 9 positions matching TRBD2. This CDR3 contains 16 residues. Germline V gene lookup returns CDR1 SGDLS and CDR2 YYNGEE. The V segment lost 0 bases and the J segment 6 bases; nucleotides outside the gene matches: 8. CDR3 region: CASSVGRGGLGDTQYF. CDR3 sequence (DNA): TGTGCCAGCAGCGTAGGGCGGGGGGGCCTGGGGGATACGCAGTATTTT.

Worth noting for this clone: Other DNA sequences within the sample encode an identical CDR3. The V gene is TRBV4-2, the J gene TRBJ1-4; D not resolved. V lost 3 bases and J 0 bases, leaving 11 bases between the germline ends. The CDR3 spans 16 residues. Germline V lookup: CDR1 LGHNA, CDR2 YNFKEQ. CDR3 residues: CASSQDGGATNEKLFF. Here the CDR3 DNA reads TGTGCCAGCAGCCAGGATGGAGGAGCAACTAATGAAAAACTGTTTTTT.

V gene TRBV6-5 combines with J gene TRBJ2-2; 7 nucleotides align to TRBD2. J gave up 8 bases and V 2 bases, and 8 bases lay outside the gene matches. Per germline, CDR1 MNHEY and CDR2 SVGAGI. This CDR3 region has 15 residues. Written as DNA, the CDR3 is TGTGCCAGCAGTTACAACCTAGCGGTAGGAGGGGAGCTGTTTTTT. Translation gives CASSYNLAVGGELFF.

The J gene is TRBJ1-1, the V gene TRBV28; no definite D call. Trimming pared 2 bases from V and 14 bases from J, leaving 9 bases between. The germline V gene encodes CDR1 MDHEN and CDR2 SYDVKM. This CDR3 contains 10 residues. The CDR3 region has the DNA TGTGCCAGCAGTTTAATTCTAAAGTTCTTT. Its translation is CASSLILKFF.

This chain uses TRBV10-3 with TRBJ2-3, with 7 bases aligning to TRBD2. V trimming: 9 bases; J trimming: 2 bases; junction bases outside the gene matches: 5. Germline CDR1 reads ENHRY; CDR2 reads SYGVKD. The CDR3 has 13 amino acids. In nucleotides, the CDR3 is TGTGCCATTCGAGCGGGGTCCACAGATACGCAGTATTTT. Translated, it gives CAIRAGSTDTQYF.

This clone occurred once. The chain employs TRBV2 and TRBJ1-2; TRBD1 aligns across 9 bases. CDR3 length equals 12 residues. The ends lost 7 bases at V and 5 bases at J; junction bases unmatched: 2. Germline V gene lookup returns CDR1 SNHLY and CDR2 FYNNEI. Written as DNA, the CDR3 is TGTGCCAGCACGGGACAGGGATATGGCTACACCTTC. Its translation is CASTGQGYGYTF.

The chain joins TRBV24-1 to TRBJ2-3; 11 bases agree with TRBD1. The CDR3 sequence is 18 residues long. Germline CDR1 reads KGHDR; CDR2 reads SFDVKD. The junction had 15 bases not matched to a gene; V was cut back by 5 bases and J by 6 bases. CDR3 coding DNA: TGTGCCACCAGTGGTAAGCCCCTTCCGGACAGGGGGCCGGATACGCAGTATTTT. It is translated as CATSGKPLPDRGPDTQYF.

The chain is built from TRBV25-1 and TRBJ2-7; D is uncertain. The germline V gene has CDR1 MGHDK and CDR2 SYGVNS. The CDR3 spans 13 residues. V was trimmed by 5 bases and J by 0 bases, leaving 8 bases between them. CDR3 loop: CASSHASSYEQYF. The DNA of the CDR3 is TGTGCCAGCAGTCACGCCAGCTCCTACGAGCAGTACTTC.

This clone was seen a few times. This chain joins TRBV5-1 and TRBJ1-5; tentatively, D is TRBD1 (6 bases). The germline CDR1 and CDR2 sequences are SGHRS and YFSETQ. Deletions cut 3 bases from V and 7 bases from J, with 14 bases between. The CDR3 length is 14 residues. The CDR3 DNA follows: TGCGCCAGCAGCTCAACAGGGAACGGGCAGCCCCAGCATTTT. This codes for CASSSTGNGQPQHF.

The chain links TRBV19 to TRBJ1-1; TRBD1 matches 9 bases. Trimming removed 5 bases from V and 3 bases from J; junction bases left unmatched: 7. This CDR3 has 15 residues. Germline CDR1 and CDR2: LNHDA and SQIVND (reference sequence). DNA of the CDR3: TGTGCCAGTAGTTCCCCGACAGGGGGATACACTGAAGCTTTCTTT. Amino acids: CASSSPTGGYTEAFF.

This sequence joins TRBV19 and TRBJ1-1; D is unclear. The CDR3 runs to 13 residues. Trimming removed 0 bases from V and 4 bases from J, with 6 bases in between. Germline lookup yields CDR1 LNHDA and CDR2 SQIVND (reference sequence). The CDR3 DNA reads TGTGCCAGTAGTATAGAGGCAGGCACTGAAGCTTTCTTT. Amino acid sequence: CASSIEAGTEAFF.

The CDR3 coding sequence is TGCGCCAGCAGCTCGGCTAGTTACAATGAGCAGTTCTTC. Its protein is CASSSASYNEQFF. This chain joins TRBV5-1 and TRBJ2-1; D gene ambiguous. The CDR3 has 13 residues. Trimming removed 3 bases from V and 4 bases from J, with 8 bases in between. Germline assignment: CDR1 SGHRS and CDR2 YFSETQ.

The rearrangement links TRBV6-5 to TRBJ2-7; D unclear. The germline V gene has CDR1 MNHEY and CDR2 SVGAGI. This CDR3 has 13 residues. V lost 7 bases to trimming and J lost 3 bases, with 13 bases between them. The CDR3 bases are TGTGCCAGCAAAATGGCGGAAATCTACGAGCAGTACTTC. It encodes CASKMAEIYEQYF.

V and J are TRBV7-9 and TRBJ2-5, with a weak D call TRBD2 (5 bases). With 1 base removed from V and 1 base from J, the gap between germline ends came to 16 bases. From germline, CDR1 is SEHNR and CDR2 FQNEAQ (reference sequence). This CDR3 is 17 amino acids long. The CDR3 protein is CASSLELIRAGQETQYF. The CDR3 bases are TGTGCCAGCAGCTTAGAACTTATTAGGGCGGGCCAAGAGACCCAGTACTTC. The full variable domain, rest sourced from reference TRBV7-9 and TRBJ2-5, is DTGVSQNPRHKITKRGQNVTFRCDPISEHNRLYWYRQTLGQGPEFLTYFQNEAQLEKSRLLSDRFSAERPKGSFSTLEIQRTEQGDSAMYLCASSLELIRAGQETQYFGPGTRLLVL.

The chain employs TRBV5-6 and TRBJ1-2; TRBD1 agrees at 9 bases. The ends lost 4 bases at V and 6 bases at J; junction bases unmatched: 4. The CDR3 has 13 residues. Germline V gene lookup returns CDR1 SGHDT and CDR2 YYEEEE. CDR3 amino acids: CASSRTGVDGYTF. Here the CDR3 DNA reads TGTGCCAGCAGCCGGACAGGGGTAGATGGCTACACCTTC.

J is TRBJ2-4 and V is TRBV7-9; 8 positions match TRBD1. Germline V lookup: CDR1 SEHNR, CDR2 FQNEAQ (reference sequence). The CDR3 is made up of 17 amino acids. Trimming at V came to 5 bases and at J to 1 base, leaving 10 bases not matched to a gene. CDR3 sequence: CASSPLTGVEAKNIQYF. In DNA form, the CDR3 reads TGTGCCAGCAGCCCCTTGACAGGGGTCGAGGCCAAAAACATTCAGTACTTC. The entire variable domain, with the rest obtained from reference TRBV7-9 and TRBJ2-4, is as follows: DTGVSQNPRHKITKRGQNVTFRCDPISEHNRLYWYRQTLGQGPEFLTYFQNEAQLEKSRLLSDRFSAERPKGSFSTLEIQRTEQGDSAMYLCASSPLTGVEAKNIQYFGAGTRLSVL.

Notes on this clone: The identical CDR3 is also encoded by other nucleotide sequences in the sample. The J gene is TRBJ1-2, the V gene TRBV19, with unresolved D. The CDR3 totals 11 residues. V gave up 3 bases and J gave up 7 bases, with 6 bases separating them. Germline-derived CDR1 and CDR2 are LNHDA and SQIVND (reference sequence). The CDR3 reads CASSIGGGYTF. Here the CDR3 DNA reads TGTGCCAGTAGTATCGGCGGTGGCTACACCTTC. Full variable domain (missing parts from reference TRBV19 and TRBJ1-2): DGGITQSPKYLFRKEGQNVTLSCEQNLNHDAMYWYRQDPGQGLRLIYYSQIVNDFQKGDIAEGYSVSREKKESFPLTVTSAQKNPTAFYLCASSIGGGYTFGSGTRLTVV.

This chain connects TRBV9 to TRBJ2-2, with 7 nucleotides matching TRBD2. The CDR3 runs to 16 residues. CDR1 is SGDLS, CDR2 YYNGEE, per germline. Germline trimming cut 0 bases from V and 1 base from J; bases unmatched to any gene: 3. Here the CDR3 reads CASSVAPSGNTGELFF. DNA of the CDR3: TGTGCCAGCAGCGTAGCTCCTAGCGGGAACACCGGGGAGCTGTTTTTT.

In this sample, this clone turned up once. The CDR3: CASRQSGQGSYNEQFF. CDR3 nucleotide sequence: TGTGCCAGCAGGCAATCTGGACAGGGGTCCTACAATGAGCAGTTCTTC. This rearrangement joins TRBV2 to TRBJ2-1; 9 bases are a match to TRBD1. In germline, CDR1 is SNHLY, CDR2 FYNNEI. This CDR3 is 16 amino acids long. V gave up 6 bases and J gave up 1 base; unmatched junction bases: 7.

There are a few counts of this clone. The chain recombines TRBV7-3 with TRBJ2-2; 10 bases fit TRBD2. V shed 3 bases, J shed 7 bases, and the junction held 5 bases outside the gene matches. CDR1 is SGHTA, CDR2 FQGTGA, per germline. This CDR3 contains 15 residues. The CDR3 here is CASSFSGGADGELFF. DNA of the CDR3: TGTGCCAGCAGCTTCAGCGGGGGGGCAGACGGGGAGCTGTTTTTT.